This TCR beta chain came from a study of control samples from healthy donors and cancer patients. Assay: immunoSEQ multiplex PCR; the TCRdb copy retains only in-frame clones and omits some. The sample consists of approximately 94,000 clones, over 75% of them appearing once. Germline-derived CDR1 and CDR2 are SGHAT and FQNNGV. Trimming removed 3 bases at V and 5 bases at J, with 11 bases between. This CDR3 region has 15 residues. V usage is TRBV11-2 and J usage is TRBJ1-6, with D maybe TRBD1 (5 bases). The sample consisted of blood. The sequence was obtained from a woman in her fifties or sixties in good health. CDR3 nucleotides: TGTGCCAGCAGCTTTGCCGGGGCCGATAATTCACCCCTCCACTTT. This sequence encodes CASSFAGADNSPLHF.